The rows below give T cell receptor beta chains drawn from one sample of a study of T cell responses to AZD1222 COVID-19 vaccine. Using immunoSEQ multiplex PCR, the repertoire was profiled, and TCRdb retains in-frame clones only, with some absent. This sample has 130,000 to 150,000 clones, with 90% to 95% found just once. The sample here was peripheral blood, taken on day 0 of AZD1222 vaccination. These receptors were collected from an adult in good health. The CDR3 runs from the conserved cysteine through the conserved F or W. D genes are given only for firm matches. A row's size may be missing; if present it is once, few, many or a size class.

J,size,D,V,CDR3,DNA
TRBJ1-2,-,-,TRBV5-6,CASSSRRTYGYTF,TGTGCCAGCAGCTCGAGGCGGACCTATGGCTACACCTTC
TRBJ2-1,-,TRBD2,TRBV5-1,CASSLRGGGNEQFF,TGCGCCAGCAGCTTGCGGGGGGGCGGCAATGAGCAGTTCTTC
TRBJ1-1,-,-,TRBV19,CASTSAYSGNTEAFF,TGTGCCAGTACTTCAGCTTATTCGGGGAACACTGAAGCTTTCTTT
TRBJ1-4,few,-,TRBV11-2,CASSFGGGSGEATNEKLFF,TGTGCCAGCAGCTTTGGGGGTGGGTCAGGAGAAGCAACTAATGAAAAACTGTTTTTT
TRBJ1-6,-,-,TRBV5-1,CASSLGAVDNSPLHF,TGCGCCAGCAGCTTGGGAGCGGTGGATAATTCACCCCTCCACTTT
TRBJ1-5,-,-,TRBV19,CASSYVQQPQHF,TGTGCCAGTAGTTACGTCCAGCAGCCCCAGCATTTT
TRBJ2-3,-,-,TRBV7-3,CASRLGRERGDTQYF,TGTGCCAGCAGGTTGGGACGTGAGAGGGGAGATACGCAGTATTTT
TRBJ2-5,-,TRBD1,TRBV2,CASRDRVGETQYF,TGTGCCAGCAGGGACAGGGTTGGAGAGACCCAGTACTTC
TRBJ2-2,-,-,TRBV5-1,CASSLGQLSGELFF,TGCGCCAGCAGCCTGGGCCAGTTGTCCGGGGAGCTGTTTTTT
TRBJ1-2,-,-,TRBV9,CASSLSWDGSNYGYTF,TGTGCCAGCAGCCTATCCTGGGACGGCTCTAACTATGGCTACACCTTC
TRBJ2-6,-,-,TRBV24-1,CATSDSSGANVLTF,TGTGCCACCAGTGACTCCTCTGGGGCCAACGTCCTGACTTTC